This TCR beta chain was profiled in a study of OX40 agonist ivuxolimab in advanced cancers. As for this clone: What it recognizes is unknown.

Sequencing used immunoSEQ multiplex PCR; TCRdb keeps in-frame clones, though not all of them. The sample has roughly 120,000 clones, around 90% seen once. Trimming stripped 1 base from V and 2 bases from J, with 17 bases between. In germline, CDR1 is MGHRA, CDR2 YSYEKL. This CDR3 contains 17 residues. Study findings and constraints: Clonal expansion was among the lowest in partial responders at 0.1-3.0 mg/kg, especially CD8+. In general, CD8+ T cells held more expanded clones than CD4+ did, on average.

The chain links TRBV4-1 to TRBJ2-5; D is unclear. This sequence originates from an adult with an advanced solid tumor such as melanoma, head and neck, liver or kidney cancer. This specimen was CD4+ or CD8+ T cells sorted from blood, taken in a trial of the OX40 agonist ivuxolimab. The CDR3 is CASSQARLPGHQETQYF. DNA of the CDR3: TGCGCCAGCAGCCAAGCACGCCTTCCGGGCCATCAAGAGACCCAGTACTTC.